Following are 27 T cell receptor beta chains from one sample sequenced in a study of PD-L1 blockade in urothelial cancer listed by TCRdb under 2017. Read against the paper, the sample's time point label means: peripheral blood 6 weeks after treatment start. Library prep was done by the immunoSEQ multiplex PCR assay. As stored in TCRdb, this immuneACCESS dataset retains in-frame rearrangements with V and J assigned. A fraction of the clones does not appear; measured against another copy, unresolved V genes explain less than half of the discrepancy, and the remainder lacks a known reason. This sample is represented by under 55,000 clones; 82% of them were singletons. The ten most abundant clones make up 13% of the sample. Sequenced material: PBMCs, taken around atezolizumab (anti-PD-L1) treatment. The source is a man aged 55 to 70 with urothelial cancer.

The chain combines TRBV6-1 with TRBJ1-2, with D uncertain. Germline V gene data show CDR1 as MNHNS and CDR2 as SASEGT. V lost 7 bases and J 2 bases, leaving 17 bases between the germline ends. The CDR3 has 15 residues. Written as DNA, the CDR3 is TGTGCCAGCAATGCTGACAAGGCCCAAAACTATGGCTACACCTTC. This translates into CASNADKAQNYGYTF.

The gene calls are TRBV5-8 and TRBJ1-5; D is unresolved. The length of the CDR3 is 14 residues. Deletions cut 4 bases from V and 1 base from J, with 9 bases between. The V gene's germline CDR1 is SGHTS and CDR2 YDEGEE. The CDR3 DNA is TGTGCCAGCAGCCCTGCCCGGAGCAATCAGCCCCAGCATTTT. This gives the protein CASSPARSNQPQHF.

There are many counts of this clone. The CDR3 DNA follows: TGTGCCAGCAGCCAAGCAACGGGCTCCGGGGGCACTGAAGCTTTCTTT. It codes for CASSQATGSGGTEAFF. This chain links TRBV4-2 with TRBJ1-1; a possible D gene is TRBD1 (5 bases). The germline V gene has CDR1 LGHNA and CDR2 YNFKEQ. V was clipped by 1 base and J by 4 bases, with 16 bases between them. CDR3 length: 16 amino acids.

The rearrangement joins TRBV7-4 to TRBJ1-5; D may be TRBD1 (5 bases). Between the trimmed V and J ends, which lost 7 bases and 5 bases, there was a span of 15 bases. The V gene's germline CDR1 is SGHVT and CDR2 SQSDAQ. This CDR3 is 14 amino acids long. The chain's CDR3 is CASIGGGRDQPQHF. CDR3 nucleotides: TGTGCCAGCATTGGGGGGGGGAGGGATCAGCCCCAGCATTTT. Looking up the rest from reference TRBV7-4 and TRBJ1-5 gives the full variable domain: GAGVSQSPRYKVAKRGRDVALRCDSISGHVTLYWYRQTLGQGSEVLTYSQSDAQRDKSGRPSGRFSAERPERSVSTLKIQRTEQGDSAVYLCASIGGGRDQPQHFGDGTRLSIL.

The gene calls are TRBV11-3 and TRBJ1-1; 7 positions agree with TRBD1. The CDR3 spans 11 residues. Germline loops: CDR1 SGHNT, CDR2 YENEEA. V lost 5 bases to trimming and J lost 11 bases; unmatched junction nucleotides: 5. The CDR3 DNA is TGTGCCAGCAGCCCTCCAGGGGGTGCTTTCTTT. Amino acid sequence: CASSPPGGAFF.

The table lists this clone with a count of one. The chain joins TRBV2 to TRBJ1-4; 9 bases match TRBD1. Trimming at V came to 7 bases and at J to 8 bases, leaving 11 bases not matched to a gene. The CDR3 consists of 15 residues. Germline CDR1 SNHLY, CDR2 FYNNEI. CDR3 region: CASNRNRGQNEKLFF. Here the CDR3 DNA reads TGTGCCAGCAACCGAAACAGGGGGCAGAACGAAAAACTGTTTTTT.

V is TRBV14 and J is TRBJ1-5, with unresolved D. Trimming took 3 bases from V and 6 from J, leaving 9 bases between them. In germline, CDR1 is SGHDN, CDR2 FVKESK. The CDR3 has 13 amino acids. This chain's CDR3 is CASSQGEGQPQHF. CDR3 sequence (DNA): TGTGCCAGCAGCCAGGGAGAAGGTCAGCCCCAGCATTTT.

The chain has TRBV28 and TRBJ2-3; 7 bases map to TRBD2. In germline, CDR1 is MDHEN, CDR2 SYDVKM. The CDR3 covers 14 residues. V lost 4 bases to trimming and J lost 10 bases; unmatched junction nucleotides: 11. The CDR3 DNA is TGTGCCAGCAGTTCTAGCGGCTCAGGGTTGGCGCAGTATTTT. Its translation is CASSSSGSGLAQYF.

The V call is TRBV28, the J call TRBJ1-2; 9 positions agree with TRBD1. Trimming cost V 6 bases and J 8 bases; bases outside gene matches: 22. Germline CDR1 is MDHEN and CDR2 is SYDVKM. The CDR3 contains 18 residues. The CDR3: CASSRVRRDRGVLAGYTF. Here the CDR3 DNA reads TGTGCCAGCAGCCGAGTGAGGAGAGACAGGGGGGTTCTAGCCGGCTACACCTTC.

The chain carries TRBV19 and TRBJ1-5, with TRBD1 matching 8 bases. V lost 9 bases to trimming and J lost 4 bases; unmatched junction nucleotides: 8. The germline V gene has CDR1 LNHDA and CDR2 SQIVND (reference sequence). This CDR3 is built from 14 residues. The CDR3 DNA sequence: TGTGCCAGCTTGAGGCAGGGGGCAAATCAGCCCCAGCATTTT. It codes for CASLRQGANQPQHF. Full variable domain (missing parts from reference TRBV19 and TRBJ1-5): DGGITQSPKYLFRKEGQNVTLSCEQNLNHDAMYWYRQDPGQGLRLIYYSQIVNDFQKGDIAEGYSVSREKKESFPLTVTSAQKNPTAFYLCASLRQGANQPQHFGDGTRLSIL.

The chain recombines TRBV6-6 with TRBJ1-2, with TRBD1 as a possible D gene (6 bases). Germline lookup yields CDR1 MNHNY and CDR2 SVGAGI (reference sequence). V was clipped by 0 bases and J by 3 bases, with 8 bases between them. The CDR3 extends over 14 amino acids. For the CDR3, the DNA is TGTGCCAGCAGTTACTCGGGGGGGCACTATGGCTACACCTTC. Translated, it gives CASSYSGGHYGYTF.

This chain uses TRBV6-1 with TRBJ2-5; 9 bases line up with TRBD1. V lost 6 bases, J lost 4 bases, and 9 bases stayed unmatched. The length of the CDR3 is 15 residues. Germline V CDR1 and CDR2: MNHNS, SASEGT. The DNA for the CDR3 is TGTGCCAGCAGGGCCGGGACAGGGATTTCAGAGACCCAGTACTTC. Amino acids: CASRAGTGISETQYF.

V and J are TRBV19 and TRBJ2-3; perhaps TRBD2 as D (5 bases). V lost 4 bases to trimming and J lost 4 bases, with 12 bases between them. In germline, CDR1 is LNHDA, CDR2 SQIVND (reference sequence). This CDR3 region has 14 residues. The CDR3 reads CASSTQDSADTQYF. CDR3 nucleotides: TGTGCCAGTAGTACCCAGGACTCCGCAGATACGCAGTATTTT.

Remarks on this clone: Mismatch with germline at one junction end may stem from a read error. The V call is TRBV19, the J call TRBJ2-7, with a weak D call TRBD2 (6 bases). The germline CDR1 and CDR2 sequences are LNHDA and SQIVND (reference sequence). The CDR3 loop spans 16 amino acids. The CDR3 DNA is TGTGCCAGCAGTATGACAATCGGAGGGTGGATATACGAGCAGTACTTC. Translating gives CASSMTIGGWIYEQYF.

There are a few counts of this clone. This sequence joins TRBV11-1 and TRBJ2-1, with TRBD2 as a possible D gene (6 bases). Germline-derived CDR1 and CDR2 are SGHAT and FQDESV (reference sequence). V was cut by 5 bases and J by 6 bases, with 20 bases left in between. CDR3 length: 16 amino acids. In nucleotides, the CDR3 is TGTGCCAGCAGCCCCCCCCAGACTAGAGGCGGCAATGAGCAGTTCTTC. It codes for CASSPPQTRGGNEQFF.

This clone is a singleton in its sample. The rearrangement uses TRBV4-1 and TRBJ2-2, with D uncertain. This CDR3 is built from 17 residues. V was trimmed by 0 bases and J by 0 bases, leaving 11 bases between them. In germline, CDR1 is MGHRA, CDR2 YSYEKL. The CDR3 coding sequence is TGCGCCAGCAGCCAAGATGACGGGTTCGCGAACACCGGGGAGCTGTTTTTT. Protein sequence: CASSQDDGFANTGELFF.

The V gene is TRBV9, the J gene TRBJ2-1; D unclear. Germline loops: CDR1 SGDLS, CDR2 YYNGEE. The CDR3 totals 14 residues. Trimming pared 0 bases from V and 5 bases from J, leaving 9 bases between. The CDR3 nucleotides read TGTGCCAGCAGCGTAGAGGCGGTTCACAATGAGCAGTTCTTC. Residues: CASSVEAVHNEQFF.

The chain combines TRBV2 with TRBJ2-3, with 12 bases identical to TRBD1. With V trimmed by 3 bases and J by 2 bases, 3 bases remained unmatched. The CDR3 loop spans 16 amino acids. CDR1 and CDR2 from the germline V gene are SNHLY and FYNNEI. The CDR3, as DNA: TGTGCCAGCAGTGATCCGGGACAGGGGGCCACAGATACGCAGTATTTT. This sequence encodes CASSDPGQGATDTQYF.

The chain uses TRBV27 and TRBJ2-7, with TRBD2 matching over 13 bases. The length of the CDR3 is 17 residues. Germline V CDR1 and CDR2: MNHEY, SMNVEV (reference sequence). After removal of 2 bases from V and 2 bases from J, the junction contained 6 bases not matched to a gene. The CDR3 sequence is CASSLRTSGGIPYEQYF. The CDR3 nucleotides read TGTGCCAGCAGTTTAAGGACTAGCGGGGGTATTCCCTACGAGCAGTACTTC.

The rearrangement joins TRBV27 to TRBJ2-5; a possible D gene is TRBD2 (6 bases). The germline V gene encodes CDR1 MNHEY and CDR2 SMNVEV (reference sequence). The CDR3 runs 14 residues. V was shortened by 5 bases and J by 0 bases, with 10 bases between the two germline ends. The CDR3 region has the DNA TGTGCCAGCAGTCAAGGACTACACCAAGAGACCCAGTACTTC. Protein sequence: CASSQGLHQETQYF.

DNA of the CDR3: TGCGCCAGCAGCAGGGACAGGGGGACAGATACGCAGTATTTT. Translating gives CASSRDRGTDTQYF. The chain recombines TRBV5-1 with TRBJ2-3, with 11 bases fitting TRBD1. The CDR3 is 14 amino acids. Per germline, CDR1 SGHRS and CDR2 YFSETQ. J gave up 3 bases and V 4 bases, and 1 base lay outside the gene matches.

DNA of the CDR3: TGTGCCAGCAGCCCCCGCGGGCGGGGGGCCTTTGGGACCCAGTACTTC. Translating it yields CASSPRGRGAFGTQYF. This chain links TRBV7-2 with TRBJ2-5, with 8 nucleotides matching TRBD2. The CDR3 covers 16 residues. V shed 5 bases and J 7 bases; nucleotides not matched to a gene: 15. In germline, CDR1 is SGHTA, CDR2 FQGNSA.

This clone was recorded once. CDR3 bases: TGTGCCAGCCACTCCCTACAGGGACAAAACACCATATATTTT. Amino acid sequence: CASHSLQGQNTIYF. The rearrangement links TRBV28 to TRBJ1-3; possibly TRBD1 for D (6 bases). The germline V gene has CDR1 MDHEN and CDR2 SYDVKM. The CDR3 has 14 amino acids. Trimming pared 8 bases from V and 6 bases from J, leaving 17 bases between.

The V call is TRBV15, the J call TRBJ2-7, with D possibly matching TRBD1 (5 bases). The V end lost 3 bases, the J end lost 2 bases, and 11 bases lay between the germline ends. The CDR3 runs 14 residues. The germline gives CDR1 LNHNV, CDR2 YYDKDF (reference sequence). CDR3 sequence reads: CATSRGRMAYEQYF. CDR3 nucleotide sequence: TGTGCCACCAGCAGGGGGCGAATGGCCTACGAGCAGTACTTC.

This chain joins TRBV6-5 and TRBJ2-7, with TRBD1 as a possible D gene (6 bases). V lost 0 bases, J lost 5 bases, and 17 bases lay in between. Germline CDR1 is MNHEY and CDR2 is SVGAGI. This CDR3 comprises 16 residues. This chain's CDR3 is CASSYSMGSRGHEQYF. Here the CDR3 DNA reads TGTGCCAGCAGTTACTCGATGGGTAGCAGGGGACACGAGCAGTACTTC.

This clone appeared once. The genes are TRBV7-8 and TRBJ1-5, with D unresolved. CDR1 and CDR2 (germline): SGHVS, FQNEAQ. V lost 5 bases to trimming and J lost 4 bases, with 9 bases between them. There are 13 residues in the CDR3. The CDR3 DNA is TGTGCCAGCAGCCCTCAGGAAAATCAGCCCCAGCATTTT. Translated, it gives CASSPQENQPQHF.

V is TRBV10-2 and J is TRBJ2-1; 8 bases agree with TRBD2. This CDR3 is 19 amino acids long. V was clipped by 7 bases and J by 1 base; unmatched bases: 18. The germline V gene has CDR1 WSHSY and CDR2 SAAADI. The CDR3 DNA reads TGCGCCAGCACCCCAATTGCGGGGAGCGGGAGTTTGTCCTACAATGAGCAGTTCTTC. Amino acid sequence: CASTPIAGSGSLSYNEQFF.